A single sample is the source of the 9 T cell receptor beta chains below, sequenced in a study of human T cells and chemical hapten exposure. TCRdb re-called the RACE reads with MiXCR, one entry per CDR3 protein. This sample has around 350,000 distinct CDR3 sequences, with about 5% found just once. Time point described: pre-sensitization, week 0. Treatment defined: therapeutic diphenylcyclopropenone sensitization with weekly scalp DPC. Sequencing used whole blood, obtained in connection with sensitization to the hapten diphenylcyclopropenone (DPC). Receptors originate from a woman aged 18-30 years with alopecia areata. Some clones in this sample may be carry-over from other donors' samples.

This clonotype has a handful of counts. V and J are TRBV20-1 and TRBJ2-1; 9 nucleotides align to TRBD1. Per the germline V gene, CDR1 is DFQATT and CDR2 is SNEGSKA (reference sequence). The trim removed 6 bases at V and 0 bases at J, leaving 6 bases unmatched. CDR3 size: 15 residues. Written as DNA, the CDR3 is TGCAGTGCGGGTCCGGGACAGGGCTCCTACAATGAGCAGTTCTTC. It translates to CSAGPGQGSYNEQFF.

This clonotype has ten or more counts. This sequence joins TRBV5-1 and TRBJ2-1; 7 bases fit TRBD2. Germline CDR1 is SGHRS and CDR2 is YFSETQ. V shed 2 bases and J 6 bases; nucleotides not matched to a gene: 8. The CDR3 has 15 amino acids. As DNA, the CDR3 is TGCGCCAGCAGCTTCACTAGCGTTCCGGGCAATGAGCAGTTCTTC. It encodes CASSFTSVPGNEQFF.

This clonotype appeared many times. V usage is TRBV19 and J usage is TRBJ1-2; D uncertain. V dropped 6 bases and J dropped 5 bases, with 13 bases sitting between them. Germline V gives CDR1 LNHDA, CDR2 SQIVND (reference sequence). The CDR3 contains 13 residues. CDR3 coding DNA: TGTGCCAGTAGCACTGTCCAGGAATATGGCTACACCTTC. Protein product: CASSTVQEYGYTF.

This sequence joins TRBV7-2 and TRBJ2-7, with unresolved D. Between the trimmed V and J ends, which lost 1 base and 4 bases, there was a span of 11 bases. This CDR3 contains 14 residues. Germline CDR1 and CDR2: SGHTA and FQGNSA. The CDR3 spells CASSLVGLSYEQYF. Written as DNA, the CDR3 is TGTGCCAGCAGCTTAGTCGGGCTTTCTTACGAGCAGTACTTC.

This clonotype was seen ten or more times. The gene calls are TRBV6-4 and TRBJ2-3; TRBD1 matches at 7 bases. Per germline, CDR1 MRHNA and CDR2 SNTAGT. The CDR3 runs to 14 residues. V trimming: 4 bases; J trimming: 4 bases; junction bases outside the gene matches: 5. The CDR3 is CASSGTGESDTQYF. DNA for the CDR3: TGTGCCAGCAGTGGCACAGGGGAGTCAGATACGCAGTATTTT.

The chain carries TRBV2 and TRBJ1-6; no clear D. Germline CDR1 SNHLY, CDR2 FYNNEI. V lost 4 bases and J 7 bases, leaving 5 bases between the germline ends. This CDR3 spans 12 amino acids. The CDR3 loop reads CASSGENSPLHF. The CDR3 coding sequence is TGTGCCAGCAGTGGGGAGAATTCACCCCTCCACTTT. The full variable domain, rest sourced from reference TRBV2 and TRBJ1-6, is EPEVTQTPSHQVTQMGQEVILRCVPISNHLYFYWYRQILGQKVEFLVSFYNNEISEKSEIFDDQFSVERPDGSNFTLKIRSTKLEDSAMYFCASSGENSPLHFGNGTRLTVT.

This clonotype showed up just a few times. V gene TRBV12-3 or TRBV12-4 combines with J gene TRBJ1-6, with no clear D. The CDR3 spans 13 residues. Trimming removed 6 bases from V and 10 bases from J, with 13 bases in between. This CDR3 reads CASSLPGRSPLHF. Written as DNA, the CDR3 is TGTGCCAGCAGCCTCCCCGGGAGGTCACCCCTCCACTTT.

In this sample, this clonotype turned up a few times. The CDR3 DNA is TGCGCCAGCAGCTTGACCCGGACAGGGCCCAACTATGGCTACACCTTC. Translation gives CASSLTRTGPNYGYTF. V usage is TRBV5-1 and J usage is TRBJ1-2, with 8 bases fitting TRBD1. Trimming at V came to 1 base and at J to 2 bases, leaving 7 bases not matched to a gene. Germline values: CDR1 SGHRS, CDR2 YFSETQ. This CDR3 is 16 amino acids long.

This clonotype was observed a few times. The chain joins TRBV4-2 to TRBJ2-7; no reliable D call. The V gene lost 1 base and the J gene lost 6 bases, with 16 bases spanning the gap. The CDR3 runs 15 residues. CDR1 is LGHNA and CDR2 is YNFKEQ in the germline V gene. The CDR3 coding sequence is TGTGCCAGCAGCCAAGGACGGTCCCGAGGAAGCGAGCAGTACTTC. This gives the protein CASSQGRSRGSEQYF.